The text below deals with one TCR beta chain. Its antigen is as yet unknown. This sample is drawn from a study of T cell responses to AZD1222 COVID-19 vaccine. Study-level information: Investigators merged groups given second doses at roughly 4 or roughly 12 weeks. General study findings and limits: Reports say nearly half of spike-specific TCRs go after unmutated variant regions. Repertoire sampling was restricted to post-peak T cell response timepoints.

Sequenced by immunoSEQ multiplex PCR; TCRdb stores in-frame clones only, minus some. The sample carries fewer than 200,000 clones, over 80% recorded once. The CDR3 length is 17 residues. V gave up 8 bases and J gave up 3 bases, with 24 bases separating them. The germline V gene has CDR1 SNHLY and CDR2 FYNNEI. The receptor was derived from an adult in good health. Sequenced material: peripheral blood, taken on day 0 of AZD1222 vaccination. The V gene is TRBV2, the J gene TRBJ2-3; the D is unclear. The CDR3 nucleotides are TGTGCCAGCCAAGATCCAGCAAGCATGAGTGGGACAGATACGCAGTATTTT. Its translation: CASQDPASMSGTDTQYF.